This T cell receptor beta chain was sequenced for a study of T cell responses to AZD1222 COVID-19 vaccine. About this clone itself: The antigen is unknown.

Study observations and caveats: Repertoire sampling occurred only after the peak T cell response. Unmutated variant regions are reportedly the target of nearly half of TCRs that are spike-specific.

Produced via immunoSEQ multiplex PCR; TCRdb's table is partial and in-frame only. The sample includes some 120,000 clones, roughly nine tenths of them seen just once. Germline CDR1 GTSNPN, CDR2 SVGIG (reference sequence). J was trimmed by 0 bases and V by 6 bases; bases with no gene match: 4. The CDR3 sequence is 14 residues long. This sample comprised peripheral blood, obtained on day 0 of AZD1222 vaccination. The sequence came from an adult in good health. The V call is TRBV30, the J call TRBJ1-4; 7 positions agree with TRBD1. In DNA form, the CDR3 reads TGTGCCTGTAGGGGGCTTGCAACTAATGAAAAACTGTTTTTT. Translated: CACRGLATNEKLFF.